The 31 T cell receptor beta chains below all came from one sample that was sequenced in a study of T cell responses to AZD1222 COVID-19 vaccine. Libraries were prepared by immunoSEQ multiplex PCR; TCRdb keeps only in-frame clonotypes and omits some of them. The sample lists tens of thousands of clones; roughly 91% were seen once. Sequenced material: peripheral blood, taken 28 days after the second AZD1222 dose. The receptors come from an adult who received the AZD1222 COVID-19 vaccine.

The rearrangement joins TRBV12-2 to TRBJ1-2; TRBD1 is the table's D call, not checked against the DNA. TRBV12-2 constitutes a pseudogene. The length of the CDR3 is 15 residues. This chain's CDR3 is CASRLAGTGATDYTF. CDR3 in DNA: TGTGCAAGTCGCTTAGCCGGGACAGGGGCCACCGACTACACCTTC.

Concerning this clone itself: The sample has other DNA sequences that encode this CDR3 too. The chain recombines TRBV9 with TRBJ1-2, with D uncertain. Germline V lookup: CDR1 SGDLS, CDR2 YYNGEE. CDR3 length equals 13 residues. Deletions cut 2 bases from V and 0 bases from J, with 5 bases between. CDR3 residues: CASSVAANYGYTF. In DNA form, the CDR3 reads TGTGCCAGCAGCGTCGCTGCTAACTATGGCTACACCTTC.

This clone was recorded only once. V and J are TRBV12-3 or TRBV12-4 and TRBJ1-2; 7 nucleotides line up with TRBD1. V lost 8 bases and J lost 8; bases outside the gene matches: 8. The CDR3 length is 12 residues. The CDR3 spells CASAQGGLGYTF. CDR3 nucleotides: TGTGCCAGCGCCCAGGGGGGGTTGGGCTACACCTTC.

The chain joins TRBV2 to TRBJ1-5; D perhaps matches TRBD1 (5 bases). CDR1 is SNHLY, CDR2 FYNNEI, per germline. CDR3 length: 14 residues. Between the trimmed V and J ends, which lost 2 bases and 7 bases, there was a span of 12 bases. This chain's CDR3 is CASSESSGWQPQHF. The CDR3, as DNA: TGTGCCAGCAGTGAATCTTCAGGGTGGCAGCCCCAGCATTTT.

The genes are TRBV20-1 and TRBJ1-1; no clear D gene. V lost 3 bases and J 0 bases, leaving 14 bases between the germline ends. This CDR3 is 15 amino acids long. Germline V lookup: CDR1 DFQATT, CDR2 SNEGSKA (reference sequence). The CDR3 sequence is CSASSPDGMNTEAFF. CDR3 DNA: TGCAGTGCTAGTAGCCCAGATGGGATGAACACTGAAGCTTTCTTT.

V gene TRBV12-3 or TRBV12-4 combines with J gene TRBJ1-5; D ambiguous. With 5 bases removed from V and 5 bases from J, the gap between germline ends came to 10 bases. The CDR3 is 13 amino acids. CDR3 bases: TGTGCCAGCAGTACCGACCTCGATCAGCCCCAGCATTTT. It codes for CASSTDLDQPQHF.

The V and J genes are TRBV11-2 and TRBJ2-1; possibly TRBD1 or TRBD2 for D (5 bases each). V lost 1 base to trimming and J lost 10 bases, with 11 bases between them. The CDR3 has 13 residues. Germline assignment: CDR1 SGHAT and CDR2 FQNNGV. This CDR3 is CASSLGGVEEQFF. CDR3 DNA sequence: TGTGCCAGCAGCTTAGGAGGGGTAGAGGAGCAGTTCTTC.

The V call is TRBV5-4, the J call TRBJ1-2; 8 bases agree with TRBD1. Germline assignment: CDR1 SGHNT and CDR2 YYREEE (reference sequence). The V segment lost 5 bases and the J segment 4 bases; nucleotides outside the gene matches: 13. CDR3 length: 16 amino acids. CDR3 loop: CASRGDSDRGSYGYTF. The CDR3 DNA sequence: TGTGCCAGCAGAGGGGATTCCGACAGGGGTTCCTATGGCTACACCTTC.

This clone showed up just once. The rearrangement links TRBV7-2 to TRBJ1-1, with 8 bases aligning to TRBD1. CDR1 and CDR2 from the germline V gene are SGHTA and FQGNSA. There are 14 residues in the CDR3. V shed 6 bases, J shed 1 base, and the junction held 4 bases outside the gene matches. The CDR3 is CASRKGTGNTEAFF. CDR3 DNA: TGTGCCAGCAGAAAAGGGACAGGGAACACTGAAGCTTTCTTT.

This clone was seen only once. The chain recombines TRBV19 with TRBJ1-4; TRBD1 matches at 10 bases. The CDR3 totals 14 residues. Per germline, CDR1 LNHDA and CDR2 SQIVND (reference sequence). V trimming: 3 bases; J trimming: 8 bases; junction bases outside the gene matches: 3. CDR3 region: CASSIPGQGEKLFF. CDR3 in DNA: TGTGCCAGTAGTATCCCGGGACAGGGGGAAAAACTGTTTTTT.

This rearrangement joins TRBV3-1 (or the pseudogene TRBV3-2) to TRBJ1-1; weak D call: TRBD1 (5 bases). Germline CDR1 reads LGHDT; CDR2 reads YNNKEL (reference sequence). V lost 2 bases to trimming and J lost 6 bases, with 16 bases between them. The CDR3 spans 15 residues. Here the CDR3 reads CASSQSLQGNSEAFF. The CDR3 DNA follows: TGTGCCAGCAGCCAATCCTTGCAGGGCAATTCTGAAGCTTTCTTT.

This CDR3 reads CASSPPTAYEQYF. The CDR3 DNA follows: TGTGCCAGCTCACCACCGACAGCCTACGAGCAGTACTTC. This chain joins TRBV18 and TRBJ2-7; D may be TRBD1 (5 bases). V shed 0 bases and J shed 2 bases, with 5 bases lying between them. This CDR3 is 13 amino acids long. CDR1 is KGHSH, CDR2 LQKENI, per germline.

J is TRBJ1-5 and V is TRBV6-5; a possible D gene is TRBD1 (5 bases). This CDR3 is 14 amino acids long. The germline gives CDR1 MNHEY, CDR2 SVGAGI. V shed 9 bases and J shed 0 bases, with 12 bases lying between them. CDR3 sequence (DNA): TGTGCCAGTGGGGGTCCAGTTAGCAATCAGCCCCAGCATTTT. Residues: CASGGPVSNQPQHF.

The chain uses TRBV20-1 and TRBJ2-7; D remains unclear. With 3 bases removed from V and 0 bases from J, the gap between germline ends came to 9 bases. Germline CDR1 and CDR2: DFQATT and SNEGSKA (reference sequence). The CDR3 totals 13 residues. This CDR3 reads CSASFSGSYEQYF. CDR3 DNA: TGCAGTGCTAGTTTCTCGGGCTCCTACGAGCAGTACTTC.

The chain carries TRBV6-5 and TRBJ1-1; D remains ambiguous. The CDR3 is 15 amino acids. Trimming removed 0 bases from V and 6 bases from J, with 14 bases in between. Germline V gives CDR1 MNHEY, CDR2 SVGAGI. The CDR3 is CASSYSKSYGAEAFF. The CDR3 nucleotides are TGTGCCAGCAGTTACTCGAAATCTTACGGAGCTGAAGCTTTCTTT.

This chain links TRBV19 with TRBJ1-1; perhaps TRBD1 as D (5 bases). The germline gives CDR1 LNHDA, CDR2 SQIVND (reference sequence). The CDR3 runs to 16 residues. The germline V and J ends were trimmed by 1 base and 0 bases, with 12 bases remaining between them. CDR3 in DNA: TGTGCCAGTAGTATAGGGGCAGGGCGCTTGAACACTGAAGCTTTCTTT. Protein product: CASSIGAGRLNTEAFF.

The J gene is TRBJ1-1, the V gene TRBV4-1, with D tentatively TRBD1 (5 bases). This CDR3 has 14 amino acids. The germline V gene has CDR1 MGHRA and CDR2 YSYEKL. V lost 4 bases to trimming and J lost 1 base, with 10 bases between them. The chain's CDR3 is CASSPGTQNTEAFF. The CDR3 coding sequence is TGCGCCAGCAGCCCTGGGACGCAGAACACTGAAGCTTTCTTT.

The CDR3 DNA sequence: TGTGCCAGCAGCCCGCGGGGGGGAGGCACTGAAGCTTTCTTT. Translating gives CASSPRGGGTEAFF. The chain combines TRBV13 with TRBJ1-1, with D possibly being TRBD1 (5 bases). This CDR3 is 14 amino acids long. With 5 bases removed from V and 4 bases from J, the gap between germline ends came to 14 bases. Germline CDR1 is PRHDT and CDR2 is FYEKMQ (reference sequence).

The chain links TRBV7-7 to TRBJ2-5; 14 nucleotides line up with TRBD2. The germline CDR1 and CDR2 sequences are SSHAT and FNYEAQ (reference sequence). There are 16 residues in the CDR3. The junction had 6 bases not matched to a gene; V was cut back by 4 bases and J by 5 bases. CDR3 sequence (DNA): TGTGCCAGCAGCTCGGGACTAGCGGGGGTTTTGGAGACCCAGTACTTC. Its protein product is CASSSGLAGVLETQYF.

This chain uses TRBV19 with TRBJ1-5; 10 nucleotides match TRBD1. Germline V gene data show CDR1 as LNHDA and CDR2 as SQIVND (reference sequence). V lost 6 bases, J lost 5 bases, and 4 bases stayed unmatched. CDR3 length: 14 amino acids. The CDR3 is CASRDRGRYQPQHF. The CDR3 DNA sequence: TGTGCCAGTAGAGACAGGGGGCGATATCAGCCCCAGCATTTT.

V and J are TRBV4-1 and TRBJ1-3, with 7 bases that match TRBD1. CDR3 length equals 17 residues. V trimming: 0 bases; J trimming: 6 bases; junction bases outside the gene matches: 11. Looked up from germline, CDR1 is MGHRA and CDR2 is YSYEKL. CDR3 sequence (DNA): TGCGCCAGCAGCCAAGATACCAAAGGGACAGCACAAAACACCATATATTTT. Encoded protein: CASSQDTKGTAQNTIYF.

J is TRBJ2-2 and V is TRBV10-2, with 7 bases identical to TRBD1. CDR1 is WSHSY, CDR2 SAAADI, per germline. The ends lost 5 bases at V and 6 bases at J; junction bases unmatched: 9. The CDR3 length is 15 residues. CDR3 region: CASSSTGTVPGELFF. The DNA for the CDR3 is TGCGCCAGCAGTTCGACAGGGACAGTCCCCGGGGAGCTGTTTTTT.

The V call is TRBV5-5, the J call TRBJ1-5; D is undetermined. V was trimmed by 0 bases and J by 7 bases, leaving 14 bases between them. There are 15 residues in the CDR3. In germline, CDR1 is SGHKS, CDR2 YYEKEE (reference sequence). The CDR3 nucleotides read TGTGCCAGCAGCTTGGTACGGGGAGTGGGCCAGCCCCAGCATTTT. Its translation is CASSLVRGVGQPQHF.

This clone was picked up one time. J is TRBJ2-2 and V is TRBV9, with TRBD1 as a possible D gene (6 bases). The CDR3 contains 16 residues. The V gene lost 0 bases and the J gene lost 0 bases, with 9 bases spanning the gap. The V gene's germline CDR1 is SGDLS and CDR2 YYNGEE. The CDR3 coding sequence is TGTGCCAGCAGCGTAGAAGGGGGATCGAACACCGGGGAGCTGTTTTTT. As protein: CASSVEGGSNTGELFF.

The J gene is TRBJ1-1, the V gene TRBV19; 8 bases match TRBD1. Germline V gene lookup returns CDR1 LNHDA and CDR2 SQIVND (reference sequence). V was pared by 7 bases and J by 7 bases, with 11 bases of the junction left unmatched. The CDR3 is 14 amino acids. The CDR3 reads CASMTGAAGNEAFF. In nucleotides, the CDR3 is TGTGCCAGTATGACAGGGGCCGCCGGGAATGAAGCTTTCTTT.

The chain has TRBV2 and TRBJ1-2; the match to TRBD1 covers 9 bases. The CDR3 is 12 residues long. CDR1 and CDR2 (germline): SNHLY, FYNNEI. V lost 4 bases and J lost 7; bases outside the gene matches: 1. The CDR3 is CASSADRGGYTF. The CDR3 bases are TGTGCCAGCAGTGCGGACAGGGGTGGCTACACCTTC.

The J gene is TRBJ2-7, the V gene TRBV5-8; D is undetermined. The CDR3 loop spans 14 amino acids. V lost 1 base and J lost 2, with 10 bases in between. Germline V gene sequence: CDR1 SGHTS, CDR2 YDEGEE. CDR3 sequence: CASSLPPNTYEQYF. CDR3 sequence (DNA): TGTGCCAGCAGCTTGCCCCCTAATACCTACGAGCAGTACTTC.

The CDR3 region has the DNA TGTGCCAGCAGTAAACAGGGAGTTCCTGGAAACACCATATATTTT. Translating it yields CASSKQGVPGNTIYF. The chain joins TRBV6-5 to TRBJ1-3; D perhaps matches TRBD1 (6 bases). Germline CDR1 reads MNHEY; CDR2 reads SVGAGI. The CDR3 loop spans 15 amino acids. With 5 bases removed from V and 2 bases from J, the gap between germline ends came to 13 bases.

This chain joins TRBV27 and TRBJ2-1; 8 bases match TRBD1. The V segment lost 6 bases and the J segment 0 bases; nucleotides outside the gene matches: 7. The CDR3 runs to 16 residues. Germline V gene lookup returns CDR1 MNHEY and CDR2 SMNVEV (reference sequence). CDR3 nucleotide sequence: TGTGCCAGCAGAGCCAGACAGGGGCCCTCCTACAATGAGCAGTTCTTC. Its protein product is CASRARQGPSYNEQFF.

The chain joins TRBV6-5 to TRBJ2-2, with D tentatively TRBD1 (5 bases). Germline V gene sequence: CDR1 MNHEY, CDR2 SVGAGI. Trimming shortened V by 8 bases and J by 2 bases, and 15 bases separated the two germline ends. The CDR3 runs to 15 residues. CDR3 residues: CASRPPQGNTGELFF. Here the CDR3 DNA reads TGTGCCAGCCGCCCCCCGCAGGGTAACACCGGGGAGCTGTTTTTT.

A single count supports this clone. The rearrangement uses TRBV7-3 and TRBJ2-1, with D unresolved. Trimming pared 2 bases from V and 2 bases from J, leaving 10 bases between. Germline lookup yields CDR1 SGHTA and CDR2 FQGTGA. The CDR3 spans 15 residues. Written as DNA, the CDR3 is TGTGCCAGCAGCTTAGAGCCCTGGCCCTACAATGAGCAGTTCTTC. Translating gives CASSLEPWPYNEQFF.